Sequencing of this T cell receptor beta chain was carried out in a study of T cells in Graves' hyperthyroidism and ophthalmopathy (dated by TCRdb to about 2019). Study-wide context: To identify distinguishing TCR V-J signatures, a discovery cohort of 95 to 100 patients was used, comprising 43 with Graves' ophthalmopathy and about 59 with stable Graves' hyperthyroidism. Prospective prediction of ophthalmopathy was tested in an independent validation cohort of fewer than 20 hyperthyroidism patients and some 17 patients who later progressed to ophthalmopathy. The 100 discovery patients were divided at random into training and test sets in a 7:3 ratio. In roughly six Graves' hyperthyroidism patients, the study also compared T-cell repertoires from thyroid tissue with T-cell repertoires from blood. Once sampling was done, hyperthyroidism patients were given methimazole at a starting dose of 30 mg daily, whereas ophthalmopathy patients were given high-dose intravenous methylprednisolone. The paper describes TCR Vbeta CDR3 sequencing of fewer than 150 peripheral blood samples, made up of 40 to 45 ophthalmopathy patients, approximately 76 hyperthyroidism patients and about 17 progressor patients.

The table lists this clonotype with many counts. Which antigen it targets is not known. No per-base quality is available; no much larger clone lies one base away. The CDR1 and CDR2 encoded by the germline V gene (reference sequence) are PRHDT and FYEKMQ. Here V drops 6 bases and J drops 5 bases, and the junction holds 10 bases not matched to any gene. The CDR3 runs 15 residues from the cysteine to the phenylalanine. CDR3 DNA is the only sequence kept; it has 45 bases, read in frame from the first base. TCR beta CDR3 regions were amplified from RNA transcripts. A first-round RT-PCR of the TCR CDR3 used the HTBI primer set with the Qiagen OneStep RT-PCR kit. The libraries were constructed in a second round of multiplex PCR and then size-selected and purified. Libraries were sequenced paired-end with 100 bp reads on an Illumina HiSeq2000. In the original analysis: SOAPnuke was used to process the raw data, throwing out any read that contained adapters or uncalled bases, had a mean Phred below 15, or lacked an exact constant-primer or identifier match. High-quality paired reads were merged using COPE v1.2.5, and each unique nucleotide sequence was defined as a clonotype. MiTCR v1.1 was used to align the clonotypes against IMGT TRBV, TRBD and TRBJ reference segments. Analysis was restricted to V-J combinations with a frequency above 0.0001, which covered over 98% of repertoires. A TCS score was defined as the ratio of F50 (clonal expansion) to E x V (chaos), with BLOSUM62-based TCRdist applied between CDR3 peptides within each V-J. Welch's t-statistics and random forest reduced roughly 530 V-J features to some 14, which were used in a naive Bayes classifier (R e1071). The Morisita-Horn index was used to measure how similar the thyroid and blood repertoires were. TCRdb trimmed public reads at Q25 via fastp, called clones via MiXCR and kept in-frame beta chains. Rows are combined by CDR3 protein, so each entry shows the most common genes and DNA. TCRdb, not the authors, supplied the V and J calls. For this sample the table gives approximately 500,000 distinct CDR3 sequences, of which 40% to 55% were detected only once. About 8% of the sample lies in the top ten.

Stable Graves' hyperthyroidism was defined as no progression to ophthalmopathy during 18 months of follow-up. Hyperthyroidism patients were newly diagnosed, with disease duration under 2 months, and aged 18 to 65 years. Exclusion was applied to patients with uncontrolled infections, other autoimmune diseases, pregnancy or lactation. Diagnoses were established on the basis of clinical symptoms, serum thyroxine and TRAb, thyroid ultrasound, and orbital computed tomography. Total RNA was extracted using Trizol reagent, and RNA quality was assessed on an Agilent 2100 Bioanalyzer. General findings and caveats noted by the study authors: No statistical method was used to set the sample size in advance, and investigators knew the group allocation. During validation, the model predicted progression to ophthalmopathy a median of approximately 6 months ahead of onset, with almost 71% sensitivity and 72% to 80% specificity. Blood samples also contained most of the expanded thyroid clonotypes (frequency above 0.001), which suggests that blood repertoires may reflect thyroid immune responses. Ophthalmopathy was separated from stable hyperthyroidism by a 13 V-J signature model, with roughly 88% sensitivity and around 81% specificity obtained in cross-validation and 80%/75% obtained in testing.

The chain links TRBV13 with TRBJ2-5, with 9 central nucleotides matching TRBD1. The source of this sequence is a woman aged 18-30 years with Graves' hyperthyroidism. The sample comprised peripheral blood or thyroid tissue (not recorded which). The CDR3 region has the sequence CASRKLTGGKETQYF. The base sequence is TGTGCCAGCAGGAAACTAACAGGGGGCAAGGAGACCCAGTACTTC.